This T cell receptor (beta chain) originates from a study of early T cells in non-severe SARS-CoV-2 infection. Whole-study context: From unsorted whole blood, bulk RNA was sequenced, and the chains remained unpaired.

Study conclusions and caveats: Database matching using VDJdb favored anti-spike CD8 responses, with private and CD4 specificities left missing.

This clonotype appeared many times. What it binds is unknown. Individually, cDNA molecules had unique molecular identifiers attached to them. One entry per CDR3 protein, called by TCRdb with MiXCR from the 5' RACE reads. The sample includes roughly 76,000 distinct CDR3 sequences, 12% of them seen just once. The sample was whole blood. This TCR derives from an adult who was a healthcare worker with PCR-confirmed SARS-CoV-2 infection or an uninfected control (not recorded which).

The CDR3 bases are TGTGCCAGCAGCCCGAAGATGAGCTCCTATAATTCACCCCTCCACTTT. Translating it yields CASSPKMSSYNSPLHF. The chain recombines TRBV3-1 with TRBJ1-6; D not resolved. Germline V gene lookup returns CDR1 LGHDT and CDR2 YNNKEL (reference sequence). The CDR3 covers 16 residues. Trimming cost V 4 bases and J 0 bases, with 10 bases left between them.